The 28 T cell receptor beta chains in this list originate from one sample, sequenced in a study of T-cell reconstitution after alpha-beta-depleted transplantation in children. The authors prepared the TCRbeta library with unique molecular identifiers. TCRdb redid the calling of the PCR reads with MiXCR, one entry per CDR3 protein. The table includes under 250,000 distinct CDR3 sequences, 17% detected once. Sequences were derived from PBMCs, mostly from graft donor cells, sampled 360 days after TCRalphabeta/CD19-depleted stem cell transplant. The receptors here all came from a male patient aged 2 to 10 who had a stem cell transplant for acute lymphoblastic leukemia, so the T cells may come from the graft donor.

This clonotype has more than one count but fewer than ten. V usage is TRBV19 and J usage is TRBJ1-1, with 12 bases aligning to TRBD1. Germline CDR1 reads LNHDA; CDR2 reads SQIVND (reference sequence). V shed 5 bases, J shed 5 bases, and the junction held 9 bases outside the gene matches. The CDR3 runs 16 residues. The CDR3 sequence is CASSPRDRGRLTEAFF. Here the CDR3 DNA reads TGTGCCAGTAGTCCGAGGGACAGGGGGCGGTTAACTGAAGCTTTCTTT.

This clonotype was counted only a few times. The rearrangement uses TRBV7-2 and TRBJ2-3; TRBD2 matches 13 bases. Per germline, CDR1 SGHTA and CDR2 FQGNSA. The CDR3 totals 16 residues. With 5 bases clipped from V and 4 bases from J, the junction kept 6 bases outside the gene matches. The CDR3 coding sequence is TGTGCCAGCAGCCACAGACTAGCGGGGGGAGCAGATACGCAGTATTTT. Protein: CASSHRLAGGADTQYF.

This clonotype was counted many times. This sequence joins TRBV12-3 or TRBV12-4 and TRBJ1-2; D might be TRBD1 (5 bases). V lost 5 bases, J lost 6 bases, and 13 bases lay in between. The CDR3 spans 13 residues. The CDR3, as DNA: TGTGCCAGCAGTCCCGGGACCCCGAATGGCTACACCTTC. It yields the protein CASSPGTPNGYTF.

This clonotype was counted once. Given the absence of the conserved phenylalanine or tryptophan at the CDR3 end, a read error is likely. This chain joins TRBV12-3 or TRBV12-4 and TRBJ2-1; D assignment may be TRBD1 or TRBD2 (5 bases each). Trimming shortened V by 6 bases and J by 5 bases, and 14 bases separated the two germline ends. The CDR3 is made up of 14 amino acids. Here the CDR3 reads CASSPWGLNNEQFY. The CDR3 DNA follows: TGTGCCAGCAGCCCTTGGGGGTTGAACAATGAGCAGTTCTAC.

J is TRBJ1-1 and V is TRBV5-1; D uncertain. The CDR3 extends over 14 amino acids. The V gene's germline CDR1 is SGHRS and CDR2 YFSETQ. V shed 0 bases and J shed 4 bases, with 10 bases lying between them. The CDR3 nucleotides read TGCGCCAGCAGCTTGGCCGGTAAGATCACTGAAGCTTTCTTT. Translating it yields CASSLAGKITEAFF. Looking up the rest from reference TRBV5-1 and TRBJ1-1 gives the full variable domain: KAGVTQTPRYLIKTRGQQVTLSCSPISGHRSVSWYQQTPGQGLQFLFEYFSETQRNKGNFPGRFSGRQFSNSRSEMNVSTLELGDSALYLCASSLAGKITEAFFGQGTRLTVV.

V gene TRBV7-9 combines with J gene TRBJ2-5; no definite D call. Trimming removed 5 bases from V and 0 bases from J, with 13 bases in between. The CDR3 has 15 residues. Germline CDR1 is SEHNR and CDR2 is FQNEAQ (reference sequence). The CDR3 region is CASSPKLRDQETQYF. The CDR3 DNA is TGTGCCAGCAGCCCGAAGTTACGCGACCAAGAGACCCAGTACTTC.

The chain recombines TRBV11-2 with TRBJ2-5; 8 bases line up with TRBD1. Trimming removed 1 base from V and 5 bases from J; junction bases left unmatched: 6. The CDR3 has 15 residues. Germline V gives CDR1 SGHAT, CDR2 FQNNGV. The chain's CDR3 is CASSLGRGRWETQYF. The CDR3 nucleotides are TGTGCCAGCAGCTTAGGCAGGGGGCGGTGGGAGACCCAGTACTTC.

The chain carries TRBV20-1 and TRBJ2-7, with 10 bases aligning to TRBD1. The CDR3 contains 15 residues. The junction had 6 bases not matched to a gene; V was cut back by 3 bases and J by 1 base. The V gene's germline CDR1 is DFQATT and CDR2 SNEGSKA (reference sequence). CDR3 sequence (DNA): TGCAGTGCTAGGGACGGGACAGGGGTTTCCTACGAGCAGTACTTC. This sequence encodes CSARDGTGVSYEQYF.

CDR3 amino acids: CASGSHLQGVPGNTIYF. In DNA, the CDR3 is TGTGCCAGCGGCTCGCATCTACAGGGGGTACCTGGAAACACCATATATTTT. The chain joins TRBV6-2 or TRBV6-3 to TRBJ1-3, with 8 bases aligning to TRBD1. V gave up 8 bases and J gave up 2 bases; unmatched junction bases: 14. The CDR3 loop spans 17 amino acids. Germline assignment: CDR1 MNHEY and CDR2 SVGEGT.

V usage is TRBV20-1 and J usage is TRBJ2-5; 7 bases line up with TRBD2. This CDR3 is built from 19 residues. With 2 bases clipped from V and 0 bases from J, the junction kept 18 bases outside the gene matches. Germline V gene lookup returns CDR1 DFQATT and CDR2 SNEGSKA (reference sequence). In DNA form, the CDR3 reads TGCAGTGCTAGAATTAGGAGCGGGGCGGAAACGACCAACCAAGAGACCCAGTACTTC. It specifies CSARIRSGAETTNQETQYF.

This clonotype was detected a few times. The chain joins TRBV6-2 or TRBV6-3 to TRBJ1-1; weak D call: TRBD1 (5 bases). V was clipped by 2 bases and J by 7 bases, with 14 bases between them. The germline V gene encodes CDR1 MNHEY and CDR2 SVGEGT. CDR3 length: 14 residues. This chain's CDR3 is CASSYGGGTDEAFF. The CDR3 coding sequence is TGTGCCAGCAGTTACGGTGGGGGTACGGATGAAGCTTTCTTT.

The J gene is TRBJ1-3, the V gene TRBV6-1; perhaps TRBD1 as D (5 bases). The CDR3 runs to 16 residues. Germline V gives CDR1 MNHNS, CDR2 SASEGT. The V end was cut by 6 bases, the J end by 2 bases, with 17 bases between. CDR3 coding DNA: TGTGCCAGCAGCCTAGACAGAAGTTTCACTGGAAACACCATATATTTT. Residues: CASSLDRSFTGNTIYF.

This clonotype turned up a few times. V gene TRBV7-9 combines with J gene TRBJ2-2; 8 nucleotides align to TRBD2. The CDR3 has 21 residues. From germline, CDR1 is SEHNR and CDR2 FQNEAQ (reference sequence). V trimming: 10 bases; J trimming: 6 bases; junction bases outside the gene matches: 31. CDR3 sequence reads: CAIALTWGLEMKVMSPGELFF. The CDR3 DNA follows: TGTGCCATAGCTTTGACGTGGGGACTAGAGATGAAGGTTATGTCCCCCGGGGAGCTGTTTTTT.

The chain is built from TRBV7-8 and TRBJ2-7; no reliable D call. Trimming shortened V by 5 bases and J by 3 bases, and 14 bases separated the two germline ends. Germline assignment: CDR1 SGHVS and CDR2 FQNEAQ. This CDR3 contains 14 residues. DNA for the CDR3: TGTGCCAGCAGCGAAGATGTACAGCTCTACGAGCAGTACTTC. This gives the protein CASSEDVQLYEQYF.

This clonotype has only a few counts. The V and J genes are TRBV20-1 and TRBJ1-5; 7 bases match TRBD1. The V gene end was trimmed by 5 bases and the J gene end by 1 base; junction bases not matched to a gene: 8. Looked up from germline, CDR1 is DFQATT and CDR2 is SNEGSKA (reference sequence). This CDR3 is 15 amino acids long. In DNA, the CDR3 is TGCAGTGCTGTGACAGGGCCCGGGAGCAATCAGCCCCAGCATTTT. It encodes CSAVTGPGSNQPQHF.

The chain links TRBV20-1 to TRBJ2-1; no definite D call. With 6 bases removed from V and 3 bases from J, the gap between germline ends came to 3 bases. CDR3 size: 10 residues. Germline CDR1 reads DFQATT; CDR2 reads SNEGSKA (reference sequence). The CDR3 here is CSALYNEQFF. CDR3 sequence (DNA): TGCAGTGCCCTCTACAATGAGCAGTTCTTC.

This chain links TRBV15 with TRBJ2-1, with D possibly being TRBD2 (7 bases). V shed 4 bases and J shed 6 bases, with 16 bases lying between them. The V gene's germline CDR1 is LNHNV and CDR2 YYDKDF (reference sequence). The CDR3 covers 15 residues. CDR3 coding DNA: TGTGCCACCAGCACGTTGGGGGAGGGGGGCAATGAGCAGTTCTTC. Amino acid sequence: CATSTLGEGGNEQFF.

This clonotype was counted a few times. The V gene is TRBV4-2, the J gene TRBJ1-2, with 7 bases matching TRBD1. V dropped 1 base and J dropped 3; count of bases not matched to a gene: 5. The CDR3 is 15 residues long. Germline V gives CDR1 LGHNA, CDR2 YNFKEQ. CDR3 sequence: CASSQGGDRDYGYTF. DNA for the CDR3: TGTGCCAGCAGCCAAGGAGGAGACAGGGACTATGGCTACACCTTC.

The chain joins TRBV11-2 to TRBJ2-7; D is perhaps TRBD1 (6 bases). The germline CDR1 and CDR2 sequences are SGHAT and FQNNGV. The V gene lost 1 base and the J gene lost 2 bases, with 12 bases spanning the gap. This CDR3 spans 15 amino acids. In DNA, the CDR3 is TGTGCCAGCAGCTTAGTCCGCGGACAGCCCTACGAGCAGTACTTC. Translating it yields CASSLVRGQPYEQYF.

This chain connects TRBV27 to TRBJ2-1; TRBD2 is a possible D gene (7 bases). V dropped 2 bases and J dropped 4 bases, with 18 bases sitting between them. This CDR3 is built from 17 residues. Looked up from germline, CDR1 is MNHEY and CDR2 is SMNVEV (reference sequence). The CDR3, as DNA: TGTGCCAGCAGTTTAGAGTCCGGGGGGCCCCCATACAATGAGCAGTTCTTC. Protein: CASSLESGGPPYNEQFF.

The chain combines TRBV6-5 with TRBJ1-3; D possibly corresponds to TRBD1 (5 bases). The V and J ends lost 2 bases and 2 bases respectively, with 16 bases between them. Per germline, CDR1 MNHEY and CDR2 SVGAGI. The CDR3 extends over 17 amino acids. The CDR3 DNA reads TGTGCCAGCAGTTACAGTTCCAGGGCTTTTGCTGGAAACACCATATATTTT. Residues: CASSYSSRAFAGNTIYF.

This clonotype has only a few counts. CDR3 in amino acids: CSARDHSGVTYEQYF. The DNA for the CDR3 is TGCAGTGCTAGAGATCACAGCGGAGTAACCTACGAGCAGTACTTC. The chain links TRBV20-1 to TRBJ2-7; a weak D match, TRBD2 (5 bases). The V end lost 0 bases, the J end lost 2 bases, and 14 bases lay between the germline ends. CDR1 and CDR2 from the germline V gene are DFQATT and SNEGSKA (reference sequence). The CDR3 spans 15 residues.

This clonotype turned up a few times. Mismatch with germline at one junction end may stem from a read error. The J gene is TRBJ2-3, the V gene TRBV18, with D perhaps TRBD2 (6 bases). The CDR3 consists of 14 residues. CDR1 KGHSH and CDR2 LQKENI come from the germline V gene. CDR3 nucleotide sequence: TGTGCCAGCTCACCACAAACTAGCAGAGATACGCAGTATTTT. Amino acids: CASSPQTSRDTQYF.

V is TRBV5-8 and J is TRBJ2-4; D possibly corresponds to TRBD1 (5 bases). Trimming took 10 bases from V and 10 from J, leaving 18 bases between them. CDR3 length: 12 residues. Germline V gene lookup returns CDR1 SGHTS and CDR2 YDEGEE. The CDR3: CAGLDSRQIQYF. In DNA form, the CDR3 reads TGTGCCGGCCTCGACAGTCGCCAGATTCAGTACTTC. The full variable domain, in which reference TRBV5-8 and TRBJ2-4 provide the parts outside the CDR3, is EAGVTQSPTHLIKTRGQQATLRCSPISGHTSVYWYQQALGLGLQFLLWYDEGEERNRGNFPPRFSGRQFPNYSSELNVNALELEDSALYLCAGLDSRQIQYFGAGTRLSVL.

The sample holds a few counts of this clonotype. The chain recombines TRBV20-1 with TRBJ2-4, with a weak D call TRBD2 (5 bases). Trimming removed 1 base at V and 2 bases at J, with 18 bases between. CDR1 and CDR2 from the germline V gene are DFQATT and SNEGSKA (reference sequence). CDR3 length: 17 amino acids. The CDR3 loop is CSARVVEEAFSKNIQYF. Written as DNA, the CDR3 is TGCAGTGCTAGAGTGGTAGAGGAGGCGTTTTCCAAAAACATTCAGTACTTC.

The table lists this clonotype with many counts. This chain uses TRBV12-3 or TRBV12-4 with TRBJ1-5; the D gene is possibly TRBD1 (5 bases). V shed 4 bases and J shed 5 bases, with 15 bases lying between them. There are 15 residues in the CDR3. CDR3 nucleotides: TGTGCCAGCAGTTCGCGGGACGGCTCTTATCAGCCCCAGCATTTT. Translated, it gives CASSSRDGSYQPQHF.

This clonotype was seen many times. This chain links TRBV4-3 with TRBJ2-3; D is uncertain. Germline V gene data show CDR1 as LGHNA and CDR2 as YSLEER. The CDR3 is 15 residues long. V was shortened by 0 bases and J by 6 bases, with 13 bases between the two germline ends. CDR3: CASSQDDPLKDTQYF. In DNA form, the CDR3 reads TGCGCCAGCAGCCAAGACGATCCCCTAAAGGATACGCAGTATTTT.

The chain links TRBV20-1 to TRBJ1-2; D gene unclear. V lost 6 bases to trimming and J lost 8 bases, with 10 bases between them. This CDR3 contains 10 residues. In germline, CDR1 is DFQATT, CDR2 SNEGSKA (reference sequence). CDR3 coding DNA: TGCAGTGCCCCCACCAGGGGCTACACCTTC. Protein: CSAPTRGYTF.